Sequencing of this TCR beta chain was carried out in a study of shared clonotypes between healthy human individuals. The study's findings and limits: Researchers sampled only blood; tissue repertoires likely differ.

Naive CD8 cells lacked CD45RO, underwent positive selection for CCR7 and left out terminally differentiated effector memory CD45RA+ cells. The donors were adults (healthy and HIV-negative) with no recent acute infections or vaccinations. With 1 base removed from V and 1 base from J, the gap between germline ends came to 9 bases. CDR1 and CDR2 (germline): MNHEY, SMNVEV (reference sequence). The CDR3 loop spans 15 amino acids. Evenly divided among several immunoSEQ plates was the genomic DNA of each subset. The assay was immunoSEQ multiplex PCR, and TCRdb's table has in-frame clones only and misses some. The sample holds some 2 million clones, less than 95% seen once. Turning to this clone: Antigen specificity is unknown.

This TCR was sampled from a man aged 18 to 30 in good health. This chain joins TRBV27 and TRBJ2-3; weak D call: TRBD1 (5 bases). Sequencing input: naive CD8+ T cells sorted from blood. The CDR3 here is CASSLWGGGTDTQYF. The CDR3 coding sequence is TGTGCCAGCAGTTTATGGGGCGGAGGCACAGATACGCAGTATTTT.